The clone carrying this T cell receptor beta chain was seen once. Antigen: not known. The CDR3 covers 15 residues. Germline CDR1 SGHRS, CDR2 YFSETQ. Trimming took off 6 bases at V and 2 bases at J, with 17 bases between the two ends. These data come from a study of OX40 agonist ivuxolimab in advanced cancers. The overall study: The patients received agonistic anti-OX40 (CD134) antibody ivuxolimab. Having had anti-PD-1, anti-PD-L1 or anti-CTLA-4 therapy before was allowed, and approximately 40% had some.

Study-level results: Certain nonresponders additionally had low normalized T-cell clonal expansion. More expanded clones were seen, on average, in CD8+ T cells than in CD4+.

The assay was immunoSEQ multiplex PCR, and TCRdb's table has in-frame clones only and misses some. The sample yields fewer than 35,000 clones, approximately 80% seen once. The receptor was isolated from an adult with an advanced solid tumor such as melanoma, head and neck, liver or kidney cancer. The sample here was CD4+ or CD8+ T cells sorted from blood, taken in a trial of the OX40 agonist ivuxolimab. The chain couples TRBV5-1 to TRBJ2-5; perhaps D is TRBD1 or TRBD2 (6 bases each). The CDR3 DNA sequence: TGCGCCAGCAAATCTAGGGGGGAAAATCAAGAGACCCAGTACTTC. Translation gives CASKSRGENQETQYF.